The 32 T cell receptor beta chains listed next were all sequenced from one sample in a study of T cell responses to AZD1222 COVID-19 vaccine. Some clones are missing from TCRdb's copy, which holds only in-frame ones; the method was immunoSEQ multiplex PCR. Here the sample spans 15,000 to 20,000 clones, about four fifths being singletons. Sequencing was performed on peripheral blood, taken 28 days after the second AZD1222 dose. The receptors shown here come from an adult who received the AZD1222 COVID-19 vaccine.

The gene calls are TRBV20-1 and TRBJ2-1; 7 bases fit TRBD2. J was trimmed by 8 bases and V by 3 bases; bases with no gene match: 13. Germline V gives CDR1 DFQATT, CDR2 SNEGSKA (reference sequence). This CDR3 region has 15 residues. CDR3 loop: CSASSARGIFDEQFF. The CDR3 DNA follows: TGCAGTGCTAGTTCAGCGCGGGGGATTTTTGATGAGCAGTTCTTC.

This clone has just a few counts. The rearrangement uses TRBV12-3 or TRBV12-4 and TRBJ2-7; D gene unclear. There are 12 residues in the CDR3. Trimming took off 6 bases at V and 2 bases at J, with 8 bases between the two ends. The CDR3 sequence is CASRHLAYEQYF. In DNA form, the CDR3 reads TGTGCCAGCAGACATCTTGCCTACGAGCAGTACTTC.

The chain recombines TRBV13 with TRBJ1-4; D uncertain. Trimming shortened V by 5 bases and J by 1 base, and 14 bases separated the two germline ends. The CDR3 contains 16 residues. Germline CDR1 and CDR2: PRHDT and FYEKMQ (reference sequence). The CDR3 reads CASSVATGRTNEKLFF. The CDR3 region has the DNA TGTGCCAGCAGCGTAGCGACGGGGAGAACTAATGAAAAACTGTTTTTT.

Only a few counts were recorded for this clone. The chain joins TRBV19 to TRBJ1-2, with TRBD1 as a possible D gene (6 bases). Per germline, CDR1 LNHDA and CDR2 SQIVND (reference sequence). Between the trimmed V and J ends, which lost 7 bases and 0 bases, there was a span of 9 bases. This CDR3 region has 13 residues. In DNA, the CDR3 is TGTGCCAGTAAGGGGGTAGCTAACTATGGCTACACCTTC. Its protein product is CASKGVANYGYTF. Full variable domain (outside the CDR3, taken from reference TRBV19 and TRBJ1-2): DGGITQSPKYLFRKEGQNVTLSCEQNLNHDAMYWYRQDPGQGLRLIYYSQIVNDFQKGDIAEGYSVSREKKESFPLTVTSAQKNPTAFYLCASKGVANYGYTFGSGTRLTVV.

The chain joins TRBV24-1 to TRBJ1-5; no clear D. Germline V gene lookup returns CDR1 KGHDR and CDR2 SFDVKD. The CDR3 extends over 14 amino acids. V lost 4 bases to trimming and J lost 0 bases, with 6 bases between them. The CDR3 sequence is CATSEPGSNQPQHF. CDR3 DNA sequence: TGTGCCACCAGTGAACCGGGTAGCAATCAGCCCCAGCATTTT.

The chain couples TRBV5-8 to TRBJ1-2; D remains ambiguous. The V gene's germline CDR1 is SGHTS and CDR2 YDEGEE. The germline V and J ends were trimmed by 0 bases and 8 bases, with 8 bases remaining between them. The CDR3 totals 12 residues. CDR3 amino acids: CASSLGIIGYTF. The CDR3 coding sequence is TGTGCCAGCAGCTTGGGCATAATCGGCTACACCTTC.

The genes are TRBV4-3 and TRBJ2-7, with TRBD2 identical over 12 bases. Trimming removed 1 base from V and 0 bases from J; junction bases left unmatched: 7. The germline V gene encodes CDR1 LGHNA and CDR2 YSLEER. The CDR3 covers 18 residues. CDR3 loop: CASSQGTSGMRSSYEQYF. The CDR3 bases are TGCGCCAGCAGCCAAGGGACTAGCGGGATGAGGAGCTCCTACGAGCAGTACTTC.

V gene TRBV4-3 combines with J gene TRBJ2-7, with D possibly matching TRBD1 (5 bases). From germline, CDR1 is LGHNA and CDR2 YSLEER. The V and J ends lost 0 bases and 2 bases respectively, with 14 bases between them. The CDR3 extends over 16 amino acids. DNA for the CDR3: TGCGCCAGCAGCCAAGATTCAACAGGCGGTACCTACGAGCAGTACTTC. Translating gives CASSQDSTGGTYEQYF.

CDR3 DNA: TGCGCCAGCAGCTCCAGGGGGTCATACGAAAAACTGTTTTTT. It yields the protein CASSSRGSYEKLFF. This chain connects TRBV5-1 to TRBJ1-4, with 7 bases lining up with TRBD1. Germline lookup yields CDR1 SGHRS and CDR2 YFSETQ. V shed 3 bases and J 8 bases; nucleotides not matched to a gene: 7. This CDR3 spans 14 amino acids.

V usage is TRBV19 and J usage is TRBJ1-1; D may be TRBD1 (6 bases). Germline loops: CDR1 LNHDA, CDR2 SQIVND (reference sequence). Trimming shortened V by 5 bases and J by 5 bases, and 18 bases separated the two germline ends. The CDR3 has 15 residues. The CDR3 DNA reads TGTGCCAGTAGTCTGGACAGCCTTGAGGGGACTGAAGCTTTCTTT. Its translation is CASSLDSLEGTEAFF. The variable domain in full, with the rest retrieved from reference TRBV19 and TRBJ1-1, is DGGITQSPKYLFRKEGQNVTLSCEQNLNHDAMYWYRQDPGQGLRLIYYSQIVNDFQKGDIAEGYSVSREKKESFPLTVTSAQKNPTAFYLCASSLDSLEGTEAFFGQGTRLTVV.

CDR3 nucleotides: TGTGCCAGCAGCTTGATTTCCGGGACAGGGCGATTCGAGCAGTACTTC. Translating gives CASSLISGTGRFEQYF. The chain links TRBV13 to TRBJ2-7; TRBD1 aligns across 9 bases. Germline-derived CDR1 and CDR2 are PRHDT and FYEKMQ (reference sequence). The CDR3 covers 16 residues. V gave up 3 bases and J gave up 6 bases; unmatched junction bases: 12.

By frequency in the sample, this clone is medium-sized. The rearrangement links TRBV29-1 to TRBJ1-2, with D unresolved. Germline assignment: CDR1 SQVTM and CDR2 ANQGSEA. The V end lost 4 bases, the J end lost 5 bases, and 14 bases lay between the germline ends. The CDR3 extends over 13 amino acids. As DNA, the CDR3 is TGCAGCGTTGTCGGGCAGGACTCTTATGGCTACACCTTC. It is translated as CSVVGQDSYGYTF.

In DNA, the CDR3 is TGCGCCAGCAGCCAGCGGACAGGGGCGAACTATGGCTACACCTTC. Its protein is CASSQRTGANYGYTF. V gene TRBV4-3 combines with J gene TRBJ1-2, with TRBD1 matching over 9 bases. Looked up from germline, CDR1 is LGHNA and CDR2 is YSLEER. V was clipped by 3 bases and J by 2 bases; unmatched bases: 4. The CDR3 spans 15 residues.

V is TRBV6-5 and J is TRBJ1-4; a weak D match, TRBD1 (5 bases). CDR3 length equals 15 residues. CDR1 and CDR2 from the germline V gene are MNHEY and SVGAGI. V was pared by 6 bases and J by 4 bases, with 15 bases between. The CDR3 nucleotides read TGTGCCAGCAGGACCCGCGACAGAAGTAATGAAAAACTGTTTTTT. It translates to CASRTRDRSNEKLFF.

The table lists this clone with a count of one. The chain couples TRBV27 to TRBJ1-5, with D unclear. The CDR3 covers 13 residues. Looked up from germline, CDR1 is MNHEY and CDR2 is SMNVEV (reference sequence). V dropped 3 bases and J dropped 1 base, with 4 bases sitting between them. The CDR3 is CASSFLSNQPQHF. As DNA, the CDR3 is TGTGCCAGCAGTTTTCTAAGCAATCAGCCCCAGCATTTT.

This clone was picked up one time. This chain joins TRBV6-1 and TRBJ2-3, with D perhaps matching TRBD2 (5 bases). The CDR3 sequence is 16 residues long. Trimming removed 2 bases at V and 2 bases at J, with 14 bases between. CDR1 and CDR2 from the germline V gene are MNHNS and SASEGT. The CDR3 reads CASSEFRRGYTDTQYF. Written as DNA, the CDR3 is TGTGCCAGCAGTGAATTTCGGCGCGGGTACACAGATACGCAGTATTTT.

V and J are TRBV6-5 and TRBJ1-5; D unclear. The CDR3 runs to 12 residues. Trimming cost V 7 bases and J 4 bases, with 8 bases left between them. CDR1 and CDR2 (germline): MNHEY, SVGAGI. CDR3 amino acids: CASTTRNQPQHF. The CDR3 nucleotides are TGTGCCAGCACGACTCGGAATCAGCCCCAGCATTTT.

V usage is TRBV4-3 and J usage is TRBJ1-6; D gene uncertain. Trimming pared 1 base from V and 6 bases from J, leaving 10 bases between. This CDR3 has 15 residues. Germline V lookup: CDR1 LGHNA, CDR2 YSLEER. The CDR3 nucleotides read TGCGCCAGCAGCCAAGGCCTGGATATTAATTCACCCCTCCACTTT. Its protein is CASSQGLDINSPLHF.

This clone was seen just once. This chain links TRBV9 with TRBJ1-1, with TRBD1 matching over 8 bases. CDR1 and CDR2 (germline): SGDLS, YYNGEE. The CDR3 loop spans 19 amino acids. V dropped 0 bases and J dropped 3; count of bases not matched to a gene: 16. The CDR3 coding sequence is TGTGCCAGCAGCGTAGTCGACATCCCAGGGGGCTCAAGGGACACTGAAGCTTTCTTT. This encodes CASSVVDIPGGSRDTEAFF.

This clone was detected only a few times. V gene TRBV14 combines with J gene TRBJ2-3; 8 nucleotides line up with TRBD2. V was pared by 2 bases and J by 3 bases, with 7 bases of the junction left unmatched. CDR3 size: 16 residues. Germline V gene sequence: CDR1 SGHDN, CDR2 FVKESK. The CDR3 sequence is CASSQRHSGRTDTQYF. The CDR3 DNA reads TGTGCCAGCAGCCAAAGACACAGCGGGAGAACAGATACGCAGTATTTT.

This clone was counted between two and nine times. Other DNA sequences in the sample encode the same CDR3. V and J are TRBV7-6 and TRBJ1-6; D unclear. CDR1 and CDR2 from the germline V gene are SGHVS and FNYEAQ. V was clipped by 8 bases and J by 1 base, with 3 bases between them. CDR3 length equals 12 residues. CDR3 loop: CASGSYNSPLHF. The CDR3 DNA sequence: TGTGCCAGCGGGTCCTATAATTCACCCCTCCACTTT.

This clone showed up just once. The V and J genes are TRBV19 and TRBJ1-2, with 7 nucleotides matching TRBD1. With 5 bases clipped from V and 6 bases from J, the junction kept 6 bases outside the gene matches. CDR1 is LNHDA, CDR2 SQIVND, per germline (reference sequence). The CDR3 length is 13 residues. As DNA, the CDR3 is TGTGCCAGTAGTTTCCACGACAGGGATGGCTACACCTTC. The encoded protein is CASSFHDRDGYTF. The full variable domain, rest sourced from reference TRBV19 and TRBJ1-2, is DGGITQSPKYLFRKEGQNVTLSCEQNLNHDAMYWYRQDPGQGLRLIYYSQIVNDFQKGDIAEGYSVSREKKESFPLTVTSAQKNPTAFYLCASSFHDRDGYTFGSGTRLTVV.

The J gene is TRBJ1-4, the V gene TRBV7-2; D gene unclear. With 10 bases removed from V and 5 bases from J, the gap between germline ends came to 14 bases. This CDR3 has 13 amino acids. Germline CDR1 SGHTA, CDR2 FQGNSA. In DNA form, the CDR3 reads TGTGCCACCCACCCCCTAGGAAATGAAAAACTGTTTTTT. This gives the protein CATHPLGNEKLFF.

This clone has more than one count but fewer than ten. The gene calls are TRBV5-3 and TRBJ1-1; 8 nucleotides agree with TRBD1. TRBV5-3 carries the ORF label, with uncertain function. V was clipped by 6 bases and J by 1 base; unmatched bases: 5. The CDR3 has 14 amino acids. The CDR3 region has the DNA TGTGCCAGAATCATGGACAGGGCGAACACTGAAGCTTTCTTT. It translates to CARIMDRANTEAFF.

This CDR3 is CAISPSLEGLGNEKLFF. The DNA for the CDR3 is TGTGCCATCAGTCCTTCGTTGGAGGGGCTTGGTAATGAAAAACTGTTTTTT. The chain employs TRBV10-3 and TRBJ1-4; possible D gene TRBD1, 5 bases. CDR1 is ENHRY and CDR2 is SYGVKD in the germline V gene. Trimming left V 5 bases short and J 4 bases short, with 20 bases between. This CDR3 region has 17 residues.

This clone was seen just once. The CDR3: CANQPRVTGELFF. Here the CDR3 DNA reads TGTGCCAACCAACCCAGGGTCACCGGGGAGCTGTTTTTT. The V and J genes are TRBV7-2 and TRBJ2-2, with D perhaps matching TRBD1 (5 bases). Germline V gene sequence: CDR1 SGHTA, CDR2 FQGNSA. The CDR3 sequence is 13 residues long. V was cut by 10 bases and J by 4 bases, with 13 bases left in between.

The rearrangement links TRBV18 to TRBJ1-1, with D unresolved. CDR1 and CDR2 (germline): KGHSH, LQKENI. V lost 4 bases and J 2 bases, leaving 17 bases between the germline ends. The CDR3 spans 16 residues. The CDR3 reads CASSQRPGLINTEAFF. The CDR3, as DNA: TGTGCCAGCTCACAGCGGCCCGGGTTAATTAACACTGAAGCTTTCTTT.

The rearrangement links TRBV12-3 or TRBV12-4 to TRBJ2-7, with D uncertain. The CDR3 covers 13 residues. Trimming cost V 3 bases and J 3 bases, with 9 bases left between them. CDR3 loop: CASSLAFHYEQYF. CDR3 bases: TGTGCCAGCAGTTTGGCTTTCCACTACGAGCAGTACTTC.

The rearrangement uses TRBV6-5 and TRBJ1-1; a possible D gene is TRBD1 (6 bases). There are 13 residues in the CDR3. The V end lost 8 bases, the J end lost 6 bases, and 16 bases lay between the germline ends. CDR1 is MNHEY, CDR2 SVGAGI, per germline. This chain's CDR3 is CASGQSGIAEAFF. The CDR3 nucleotides read TGTGCCAGCGGACAGTCAGGTATCGCTGAAGCTTTCTTT.

V and J are TRBV11-3 and TRBJ1-1; no clear D. Germline CDR1 and CDR2: SGHNT and YENEEA. This CDR3 is built from 13 residues. V was shortened by 6 bases and J by 2 bases, with 10 bases between the two germline ends. The CDR3 bases are TGTGCCAGCAGGACCCAGGAAAACACTGAAGCTTTCTTT. Its translation: CASRTQENTEAFF. The full variable domain, completed using reference TRBV11-3 and TRBJ1-1, is EAGVVQSPRYKIIEKKQPVAFWCNPISGHNTLYWYLQNLGQGPELLIRYENEEAVDDSQLPKDRFSAERLKGVDSTLKIQPAELGDSAVYLCASRTQENTEAFFGQGTRLTVV.

This clone has only one observation. This chain connects TRBV9 to TRBJ1-5; 8 bases are shared with TRBD1. Germline V gene data show CDR1 as SGDLS and CDR2 as YYNGEE. CDR3 length: 14 amino acids. J lost 2 bases, V lost 6 bases, and 4 bases had no gene match. CDR3 in amino acids: CASNGQGGNQPQHF. The CDR3 DNA is TGTGCCAGCAACGGACAGGGTGGCAATCAGCCCCAGCATTTT. Based on the CDR3 plus reference TRBV9 and TRBJ1-5, the full variable domain is DSGVTQTPKHLITATGQRVTLRCSPRSGDLSVYWYQQSLDQGLQFLIQYYNGEERAKGNILERFSAQQFPDLHSELNLSSLELGDSALYFCASNGQGGNQPQHFGDGTRLSIL.

The V gene is TRBV18, the J gene TRBJ1-4, with 8 nucleotides matching TRBD1. The CDR3 loop spans 15 amino acids. Germline V gene lookup returns CDR1 KGHSH and CDR2 LQKENI. J gave up 8 bases and V 3 bases, and 8 bases lay outside the gene matches. This CDR3 is CASSPRGQGGEKLFF. DNA for the CDR3: TGTGCCAGCTCACCGAGAGGACAGGGCGGGGAAAAACTGTTTTTT.